The present TCR beta chain was sequenced within a study of blood T cell repertoires in COVID-19. The trim removed 5 bases at V and 0 bases at J, leaving 7 bases unmatched. The CDR3 totals 15 residues. Germline lookup yields CDR1 MDHEN and CDR2 SYDVKM. Study processing details: The authors estimated nucleated cell counts from reference gene primer amplification. Produced via immunoSEQ multiplex PCR; TCRdb's table is partial and in-frame only. For V, J and clone size, that table is used; D and trimming come from the DNA. The sample contains roughly 220,000 clones, just over 85% of which appear only once.

This TCR was sampled from a man older than 75 with acute or convalescent COVID-19. The chain employs TRBV28 and TRBJ2-7; 7 bases are shared with TRBD1. The sample taken for sequencing was peripheral blood. The CDR3 nucleotides are TGTGCCAGCAGTAGTCCCGGGACAGTCTCCTACGAGCAGTACTTC. This sequence encodes CASSSPGTVSYEQYF.